This T cell receptor (beta chain) stems from a study of blood T cell repertoires in COVID-19. Study in general: Whether acute or convalescent, the COVID-19 samples came from the United States, Italy and Spain. PBMCs, B-cell-depleted T cells, or T cells provided the cDNA or gDNA that made up the material.

Seattle patient enrollment occurred during active infection, with longitudinal follow-up thereafter. Under the authors' procedure: It was from reference gene primer amplification that nucleated cell counts were estimated. Profiling relied on immunoSEQ multiplex PCR, and the TCRdb table lists in-frame clones only, not all of them. The V and J calls and clone size are taken from that table; D and trimming were inferred from the DNA. Among 95,000 to 150,000 clones listed, roughly 90% were seen once. The sequenced material came from peripheral blood. This clonotype originated in a woman aged 55-70 years with COVID-19, enrolled during active disease.

Here the CDR3 reads CASSTPGTGIRSNQPQHF. In DNA form, the CDR3 reads TGTGCCAGTAGCACTCCCGGGACAGGTATACGTAGCAATCAGCCCCAGCATTTT. This rearrangement joins TRBV19 to TRBJ1-5; 8 bases align to TRBD1. The CDR3 sequence is 18 residues long. V dropped 6 bases and J dropped 0; count of bases not matched to a gene: 13. Germline loops: CDR1 LNHDA, CDR2 SQIVND (reference sequence).